The clone carrying this T cell receptor beta chain has at least ten counts. Its antigen is not identified. Molecular barcoded adaptors covering alpha/delta and beta/gamma chains were used on approximately 400 ng RNA. TCRdb fed the reads into MiXCR, producing one record per CDR3 protein. The top ten clones hold roughly a sixth of a sample with over 45,000 distinct CDR3 sequences, 20% to 25% of them seen once. At the time of active disease, bone marrow was collected from every patient. Germline V gives CDR1 MDHEN, CDR2 SYDVKM. This CDR3 region has 16 residues. J lost 2 bases, V lost 4 bases, and 7 bases had no gene match. The data derive from a study of read filtering for tumor transcriptome and immune sequencing. Looking at the study overall: Mean patient age was approximately 66 years, range roughly 40 to 80; 16 to 20 male, more than 11 female. General study findings and limits: IR-seq and RNA-seq agreed better without single-read clonotypes.

Sequencing used a population of CD138-negative cells sorted from bone marrow. This chain connects TRBV28 to TRBJ2-3; 9 bases are a match to TRBD1. The TCR comes from a donor at least 40 years old with multiple myeloma. CDR3 in DNA: TGTGCCAGCAGTTCTGACGACAGGGGGTACACAGATACGCAGTATTTT. This gives the protein CASSSDDRGYTDTQYF.